The present T cell receptor beta chain was sequenced within a study of cytomegalovirus exposure and HLA in healthy donors (dated by TCRdb to about 2017). Regarding the research as a whole: According to an earlier analysis of a few hundred of the donors, about 190 million T cells yielded approximately 120 million unique TCR beta sequences and roughly 280 Gb of sequence data. Across some 400 genotyped donors of the cohort, an average of about 250,000 unique TCR beta nucleotide sequences per donor were sequenced, and 15% to 20% of those sequences were non-productive. Donor age, sex, ethnicity and CMV serostatus were collected together with the repertoire data. The number of donors typed differed by locus, with about 629-630 for A, B, C, DRB1 and DQB1, about 500 for DQA1, 606 for DPA1, and some 440 for DPB1. A separate validation cohort of approximately 120 different subjects was used in addition to the approximately 700-subject first cohort. Genome-wide SNP genotypes for about 60% of the roughly 700 donors were used in a later genetic analysis, which treated that subset as a discovery cohort. The study aimed to test whether cataloging public T cell receptors could reveal signatures of past pathogen exposure. Every repertoire in the discovery cohort had been generated on one and the same sequencing platform. The genetic ancestry cluster associated with self-reported Caucasian donors included 70% to 85% of the roughly 400 genotyped donors. High-throughput TCR immunosequencing, statistical association of individual TCRs with disease status, and machine learning were combined to predict cytomegalovirus infection status. Because of strong linkage in the cohort, roughly five DR-DQ haplotypes were treated as single units for association and clustering. To study patterns of TCR occurrence, a later analysis re-analyzed previously published TCR beta repertoires from 700 or so donors and added high-resolution HLA genotyping. Roughly 310 gigabases of sequencing data and approximately 85 million unique TCR sequences were included in an early release covering over 600 HLA-typed donors. In an earlier analysis of more than 550 of the donors, high-throughput TCR beta sequencing was used to judge whether each TCR beta V gene segment behaved as functional or pseudogenic. The study used immunosequencing to profile the T cell repertoires of some 600 subjects and linked those repertoires to cytomegalovirus serostatus. Class I and class II HLA loci were covered by the typing at four-digit resolution. The later analysis used no new phenotypic data to find candidate immune exposures, relying instead on TCR beta sequences and their occurrence across donors. Study-level results and caveats: Most TCR sequences were seen in very few donors, while some public TCRs were found in many individuals. Because HLA typing was unavailable for some donors at each locus, only the typed subset was used in association tests. A group of highly shared sequence variants was considered likely to be a technical artifact of the sequencing pipeline. Roughly uniform sequencing depth across donors was assumed in presence/absence analyses, although this assumption may not hold. Some IMGT-functional V segments, including TRBV6-2 and TRBV6-3, could not be told apart with the 87-base-pair reads, so those segments were excluded. Several of the top co-occurrence clusters appeared to be linked to parvovirus B19, influenza, CMV and Epstein-Barr virus, according to a later analysis. Immune exposure information for the cohort was limited to CMV serostatus. The earlier analysis of a few hundred of the donors excluded roughly 16 rarely observed V segments, including chromosome 9 orphons, because counts were too low. The classifier was reported to diagnose cytomegalovirus status with high specificity and sensitivity in both the original cohort and the validation cohort. In vitro tests confirmed that a few of the cytomegalovirus-associated TCR beta chains recognize cytomegalovirus antigens. A later genetic analysis associated a missense DCLRE1C variant with V-gene and J-gene trimming of TCR beta chains, and an independent cohort replicated the association. Strong co-occurrence of HLA alleles, especially DR and DQ, made assigning TCR associations to individual alleles difficult. According to a later genetic analysis, donors in an Asian-associated ancestry cluster had fewer N-insertions in productive TCRs than the approximately 670-donor mean. At a false discovery rate of 0.05, a later analysis linked some 18,000 TCR beta sequences to specific HLA alleles. According to a later analysis, TCR association rates differed among HLA loci, with DRB1 alleles showing the most associated TCRs and HLA-C alleles showing the fewest. Only TCR beta chains were sequenced in this cohort, and the absence of alpha or paired-chain data limited detectable features. A later analysis found that most CMV-associated TCR beta chains appeared HLA-restricted, with HLA associations seemingly driven largely by CMV exposure. The authors suggested that the approach could potentially be generalized to other disease states and immunological phenotypes. A further reported finding was that TCR beta sequences accurately predicted the HLA-A and HLA-B alleles for most subjects in the first cohort. In a later analysis, HLA-associated TCR beta chains were found to be more clonally expanded and to have lower generation probabilities than equally common non-associated chains. Linkage disequilibrium might explain the correlated functional status among segregating V segments, but an unknown experimental factor could not be excluded. In the study, approximately 150 TCR beta chains were listed as associated with cytomegalovirus. An earlier analysis of some 560 of the donors showed that most TCR beta V segments appeared in productive rearrangements either about 87% or about 30% of the time, which broadly matched IMGT annotations.

About this clone itself: Its antigen remains unidentified. There are no base qualities to consult, and no much larger clone falls within one base.

The germline V gene specifies MDHEN as CDR1 and SYDVKM as CDR2. Trimming takes 5 bases off V and 5 bases off J; junction bases not matched to a gene: 4. Counted from cysteine to phenylalanine, this CDR3 has 14 amino acids. The DNA shown is the 42-base CDR3, in frame from base 1. Libraries were constructed by the immunoSEQ multiplex PCR assay. A mixture of 60 forward primers for TCR Vbeta segments and 13 reverse primers for TCR Jbeta segments was used in the multiplex PCR. Amplification of the CDR3 region of rearranged TCR beta genes was performed with a multiplex PCR assay on genomic DNA. On the Illumina HiSeq System, the amplified TCR beta libraries were sequenced as 87-base-pair reads. In the paper's pipeline: A later analysis counted tens of millions of unique TCR beta chains across the 550 to 800 repertoires, and roughly 10 million of these chains were shared by at least two donors. A nearest-neighbor algorithm error-corrected the raw reads and collapsed the reads into unique sequences, merging closely related sequences to remove PCR and sequencing errors. CDR3 sequences were aligned to IMGT reference sequences to assign V, D and J gene segments. For a sequence to be retained, a match of at least six nucleotides was required to both a V gene segment and a J gene segment. A rearrangement counted as productive if the CDR3 had no stop codons and remained in frame with V and J, and every other rearrangement counted as non-productive. Following IMGT convention, CDR3 was defined as the stretch from the second conserved V-encoded cysteine to the conserved J-encoded phenylalanine. The earlier analysis of some 580 of the donors excluded any sequence lacking an unambiguous match to a single V gene segment. In an earlier analysis of several hundred of the donors, a V segment was called functional when productive rearrangements were above 56.7%, and segregating when the standard deviation between donors exceeded 5%. A statistical classification framework was built to diagnose cytomegalovirus status from the catalog of TCR beta chain sequences. In a later analysis, TCR nucleotide sequences were compared against IMGT/GENE-DB human TR gene sequences so that V and J genes could be assigned. The TCRdist pipeline was used in a later analysis to assign CDR3 sequences and most-parsimonious VDJ recombination scenarios. In a later analysis, every TCR beta chain was defined by the combination of its CDR3 amino acid sequence and its V-gene family, and reads without a unique V-gene family were dropped. In a later analysis, 450 to 600 highly shared, low-generation-probability nucleotide sequences were removed to address suspected cross-contamination and a sequencing artifact. A later analysis calculated a clonal expansion index for each public chain from normalized within-repertoire ranks of inferred template counts. In a later analysis, generation probabilities were computed using a VDJ recombination model fitted to out-of-frame rearrangements, and the results were checked against IGoR. In a later analysis, hypergeometric tests were used to score TCR-TCR, TCR-HLA and TCR-CMV co-occurrence, with a repertoire-size bias correction applied to TCR pairs. To estimate false discovery rates, a later analysis permuted the HLA or CMV assignments 20 times. In a later analysis, co-occurring TCRs were grouped with DBSCAN, and TCRdist sequence similarity was added when clustering was performed within HLA-allele-positive subsets. Repertoires with fewer than 30,000 or more than 120,000 public chains were left out of co-occurrence clustering, as were four to six repertoires with anomalous nucleotide sharing. As stored in TCRdb, this immuneACCESS dataset retains in-frame rearrangements with V and J assigned. A fraction of the clones does not appear; measured against another copy, unresolved V genes explain less than half of the discrepancy, and the remainder lacks a known reason. V, J and clone size were drawn from that table, and D and trimming were deduced from the DNA. Present in this sample are approximately 150,000 clones, around 70% of which were seen just once. The leading ten clones occupy 4.7% of the sample.

The cohort consisted of approximately 670 healthy bone marrow donors. At the time of sampling, every cohort member was nominally healthy, though immune exposures that went unrecorded were likely present. The donor tested CMV seropositive and was one of the 289 seropositive cohort members. Every donor gave a peripheral blood sample, and the peripheral blood mononuclear cells from that sample were used for TCR beta sequencing. The Qiagen DNeasy Blood Extraction Kit was used to extract genomic DNA from the blood cell samples. The source of this sequence is a man between 18 and 35 years old in good health and CMV-seropositive. Sequencing used PBMCs. The V and J segments used are TRBV28 and TRBJ2-2, with TRBD2 identical over 8 junction bases. The CDR3 region reads CASSGGGYTGELFF. DNA sequence: TGTGCCAGCAGTGGCGGGGGGTATACCGGGGAGCTGTTTTTT.